A selection of T cell receptor beta chains follows, all from one sample in a study of blood T cell repertoires in COVID-19. TCRdb's table, derived via immunoSEQ multiplex PCR, lists solely in-frame clones and lacks some. The table shows over 150,000 clones, with about nine tenths occurring only once. The sample was peripheral blood. These TCRs come from a woman aged 60-70 years who had recovered from COVID-19. Both conserved end residues are part of each CDR3. D genes are given only for firm matches.

TRBD2	TRBJ2-5	TRBV2	CASSDDGGAETQYF
-	TRBJ1-5	TRBV6-6	CASSYSRVTSNQPQHF
TRBD1	TRBJ2-7	TRBV11-3	CASSFTGTAPYEQYF
TRBD2	TRBJ2-7	TRBV13	CASSRIRVAGGLEQYF
-	TRBJ2-4	TRBV5-5	CASSFTNIQYF
-	TRBJ1-2	TRBV18	CASSLSSRGDYGYTF
TRBD2	TRBJ2-3	TRBV28	CASISGVLWTDTQYF
TRBD2	TRBJ2-2	TRBV13	CASSSSSGGARELFF
-	TRBJ1-2	TRBV4-3	CASSQVHAVTNYGYTF
-	TRBJ2-2	TRBV27	CASMRGSTGELFF
-	TRBJ1-1	TRBV5-1	CASSLTGMNGEAFF
TRBD2	TRBJ2-7	TRBV4-2	CASSQDVAGGREQYF
TRBD2	TRBJ2-3	TRBV6-5	CASIPSGGLPDTQYF
TRBD1	TRBJ1-5	TRBV6-5	CASSLDRAQPQHF
TRBD2	TRBJ2-2	TRBV7-9	CASSLAGGTSGTTGELFF
-	TRBJ1-3	TRBV6-5	CASNLGQLSGNTIYF
-	TRBJ1-1	TRBV5-1	CASSLETITEAFF
TRBD2	TRBJ2-2	TRBV6-2/TRBV6-3	CASSLPPRGGAGELFF
-	TRBJ2-7	TRBV6-5	CASSYSKGRGYEQYF
TRBD1	TRBJ1-2	TRBV2	CASGGQGAHGYTF
TRBD2	TRBJ2-2	TRBV6-2/TRBV6-3	CASSYLAGGPDTGELFF
-	TRBJ1-3	TRBV5-1	CASSLYSGNTIYF
-	TRBJ2-2	TRBV11-2	CASSLDPRVAGELFF
TRBD1	TRBJ1-2	TRBV5-1	CASSPGTGDGYTF
-	TRBJ1-1	TRBV19	CASSSSQGGPAEAFF
TRBD2	TRBJ2-3	TRBV28	CASSTRTSREHF
-	TRBJ2-5	TRBV5-4	CASSGAEGTQYF
-	TRBJ2-2	TRBV7-9	CASSYTGNTGELFF
-	TRBJ2-2	TRBV20-1	CSASWGGAHGELFF
-	TRBJ2-7	TRBV2	CASREMSSYEQYF
-	TRBJ2-5	TRBV15	CATSRSTETQYF
TRBD1	TRBJ1-6	TRBV27	CASSLSMAGGSYNSPLHF
-	TRBJ1-6	TRBV21-1	CASSKPSVRNSPLHF
-	TRBJ1-1	TRBV28	CASSLGGDTEAFF
-	TRBJ1-2	TRBV3-1/TRBV3-2	CASSQSGAGYTF
TRBD1	TRBJ2-1	TRBV4-3	CASSQGQGYGNEQFF
TRBD1	TRBJ2-7	TRBV5-1	CASSPGQGTTYEQYF
-	TRBJ1-4	TRBV5-5	CASSSQGYNEKLFF
-	TRBJ1-6	TRBV15	CATSRDRGINSPLHF
TRBD2	TRBJ2-1	TRBV24-1	CATSESGGASSYNEQFF
-	TRBJ2-3	TRBV5-1	CASLVNRSTSTDTQYF
TRBD1	TRBJ1-1	TRBV19	CASSRDRGGDTEAFF
TRBD1	TRBJ1-6	TRBV6-5	CASRFEGQGFSPLHF
-	TRBJ2-7	TRBV27	CASSFRRSSHEQYF
-	TRBJ2-5	TRBV2	CASSEISGVGETQYF
-	TRBJ2-2	TRBV5-1	CASSLTGQGLDAGELFF
-	TRBJ2-1	TRBV21-1	CASSKIRTSGGPYNEQFF
TRBD2	TRBJ2-5	TRBV4-1	CASSQVWPAGTSGGVHQETQYF
TRBD2	TRBJ2-5	TRBV5-1	CASSPYLGLAGDQETQYF
TRBD1	TRBJ1-3	TRBV28	CASSWDSGNTIYF
-	TRBJ1-5	TRBV5-5	CASSLAPTGKRNQPQHF
TRBD2	TRBJ2-2	TRBV30	CAFPLAGNTGELFF
-	TRBJ1-5	TRBV5-5	CASSPWGVDQPQHF
TRBD1	TRBJ2-1	TRBV28	CASSFYRGQAYNEQFF
-	TRBJ2-5	TRBV4-2	CASSQALPETQYF
-	TRBJ1-1	TRBV6-6	CASSYSGGESEAFF
-	TRBJ1-4	TRBV5-6	CASSFGDNEKLFF